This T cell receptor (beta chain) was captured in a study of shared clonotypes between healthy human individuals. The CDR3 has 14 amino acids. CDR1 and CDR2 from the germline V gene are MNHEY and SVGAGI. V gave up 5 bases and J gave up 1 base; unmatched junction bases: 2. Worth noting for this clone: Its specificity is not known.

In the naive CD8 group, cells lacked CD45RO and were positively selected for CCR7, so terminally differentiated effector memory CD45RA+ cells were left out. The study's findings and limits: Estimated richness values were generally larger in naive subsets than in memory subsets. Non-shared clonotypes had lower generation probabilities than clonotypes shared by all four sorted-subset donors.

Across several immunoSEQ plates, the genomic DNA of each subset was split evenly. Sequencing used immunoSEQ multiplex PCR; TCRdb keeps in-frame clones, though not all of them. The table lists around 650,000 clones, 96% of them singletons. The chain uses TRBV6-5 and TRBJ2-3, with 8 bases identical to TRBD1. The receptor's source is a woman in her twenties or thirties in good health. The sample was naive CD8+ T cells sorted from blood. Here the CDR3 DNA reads TGTGCCAGCAGTCAACAGGGGGGCACAGATACGCAGTATTTT. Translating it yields CASSQQGGTDTQYF.